Listed below are T cell receptor beta chains from one sample, sequenced in a study of memory CD4+ T cells and cytomegalovirus serostatus. Produced via immunoSEQ multiplex PCR; TCRdb's table is partial and in-frame only. The sample includes 50,000 to 65,000 clones, over 70% of them seen just once. What was sequenced was memory CD4+ T cells from blood. The receptors were gathered from an adult in good health and CMV-seropositive. CDR3s include the opening cysteine and the closing phenylalanine or tryptophan. D genes are given only for firm matches. Size values are once, few and many counts, or a class for expanded clones, and some rows have none.

clone_size	v_call	j_call	d_call	cdr3_nt	cdr3_aa
.	TRBV27	TRBJ2-6	TRBD1	TGTGCCAGCAGTTTATCAGGGACAGCTGGGGCCAACGTCCTGACTTTC	CASSLSGTAGANVLTF
few	TRBV18	TRBJ1-1	.	TGTGCCAGCTCACCGGCGGTATTGAACACTGAAGCTTTCTTT	CASSPAVLNTEAFF
.	TRBV29-1	TRBJ2-7	TRBD1	TGCAGCGGACAGGGGGCCTACGAGCAGTACTTC	CSGQGAYEQYF
.	TRBV6-5	TRBJ2-7	TRBD2	TGTGCCAGCAGTTACGCGGAAACTAGCGGGAGGCGCGAGCAGTACTTC	CASSYAETSGRREQYF
.	TRBV7-2	TRBJ2-5	TRBD1	TGTGCCAGCAGTTTGAAGGGACAGGAGGCCGGGACCCAGTACTTC	CASSLKGQEAGTQYF
.	TRBV30	TRBJ2-5	TRBD2	TGTGCCTGGCGGGGCGGGGGGTACCAAGAGACCCAGTACTTC	CAWRGGGYQETQYF
.	TRBV11-2	TRBJ2-7	TRBD1	TGTGCCAGCAGCTCTACCGGGACAGGGCTAACTTCAAGCTCCTACGAGCAGTACTTC	CASSSTGTGLTSSSYEQYF
few	TRBV6-6	TRBJ2-1	TRBD2	TGTGCCAGCAGCGTGGGACTAGGGTCGGGAGGTGAGCAGTTCTTC	CASSVGLGSGGEQFF
few	TRBV4-3	TRBJ1-2	.	TGCGCCAGCAGCCAAGAAGCCCGAAACTATGGCTACACCTTC	CASSQEARNYGYTF
once	TRBV7-2	TRBJ2-3	TRBD2	TGTGCCAGCAGCCCCGGCCGACTAGCGGGGGACAGCACAGATACGCAGTATTTT	CASSPGRLAGDSTDTQYF
.	TRBV18	TRBJ1-1	.	TGTGCCAGCTCGCCTCGACAGGCGAGCCAGAACACTGAAGCTTTCTTT	CASSPRQASQNTEAFF
.	TRBV2	TRBJ1-5	TRBD1	TGTGCCAGCAGGGGACAGATAAATCAGCCCCAGCATTTT	CASRGQINQPQHF
.	TRBV30	TRBJ1-2	TRBD1	TGTGCCTGGGGGGGACAGGGGTTTGGCTACACCTTC	CAWGGQGFGYTF
.	TRBV5-1	TRBJ2-1	.	TGCGCCAGCAGCGTGACGGGCTCCTACAATGAGCAGTTCTTC	CASSVTGSYNEQFF
.	TRBV10-1	TRBJ2-3	TRBD2	TGCGCCAGCAGTGACCAACTAGCGGGAGGCCCGGATACGCAGTATTTT	CASSDQLAGGPDTQYF
once	TRBV2	TRBJ2-1	.	TGTGCCAGCAGGGAGGGGACCACCTCCTACAATGAGCAGTTCTTC	CASREGTTSYNEQFF
.	TRBV4-1	TRBJ1-2	.	TGCGCCAGCAGTTCCATCGATATGGGCATTAGTAACTATGGCTACACCTTC	CASSSIDMGISNYGYTF
few	TRBV9	TRBJ1-5	.	TGTGCCAGCAGCAGACAAGGGGAGCAGCCCCAGCATTTT	CASSRQGEQPQHF
.	TRBV28	TRBJ2-5	.	TGTGCCAGCAAGGGACCTGAAGAGACCCAGTACTTC	CASKGPEETQYF
.	TRBV28	TRBJ2-5	.	TGTGCCAGCAGTTTGGGCGGAACCTTAGAGACCCAGTACTTC	CASSLGGTLETQYF
once	TRBV11-2	TRBJ1-2	.	TGTGCCAGCAGCTTAAATCCGGCCTCTTATGGCTACACCTTC	CASSLNPASYGYTF
.	TRBV7-3	TRBJ2-7	TRBD2	TGTGCCAGCAGCCTCGGGACTAGCGGGAGCTACGAGCAGTACTTC	CASSLGTSGSYEQYF
.	TRBV4-3	TRBJ2-7	.	TGCGCCAGCAGCCAAGATGATGGGACCTACGAGCAGTACTTC	CASSQDDGTYEQYF
.	TRBV6-5	TRBJ1-1	.	TGTGCCAGCATTGATACCGGCCGGAGAGCTTTCTTT	CASIDTGRRAFF
.	TRBV28	TRBJ2-5	.	TGTGCCAGCAGTTTCCCCGTAGGGCATGGTTCGGAGACCCAGTACTTC	CASSFPVGHGSETQYF
.	TRBV5-1	TRBJ1-2	.	TGCGCCAGCAGCTCCACAACCACTTTAGGGGATGGCTACACCTTC	CASSSTTTLGDGYTF
.	TRBV11-3	TRBJ2-3	.	TGTGCCAGCAGCCCCCCCCAATCCACAGATACGCAGTATTTT	CASSPPQSTDTQYF
.	TRBV2	TRBJ2-5	TRBD2	TGTGCCAGCAAAAACTCGCCCGGGACTAGCGGGGAGACCCAGTACTTC	CASKNSPGTSGETQYF
.	TRBV18	TRBJ2-5	TRBD1	TGTGCCAGCTCAATTGGACAGGGGGAAACCCAGTACTTC	CASSIGQGETQYF
once	TRBV7-2	TRBJ2-3	.	TGTGCCAGCAGCCTACCCCCGAGCGGAGATACGCAGTATTTT	CASSLPPSGDTQYF
.	TRBV7-9	TRBJ2-1	.	TGTGCCAGCATCAACGGGCATGAGCAGTTCTTC	CASINGHEQFF
.	TRBV6-5	TRBJ1-4	.	TGTGCCAGCAGTTACAGGGGGGCTACTAATGAAAAACTGTTTTTT	CASSYRGATNEKLFF
.	TRBV7-9	TRBJ1-2	.	TGTGCCAGCAGCCCAGGGCTACTTAACTATGGCTACACCTTC	CASSPGLLNYGYTF
.	TRBV7-9	TRBJ2-3	TRBD1	TGTGCCAGCAGCACGGGACAGGGGGCGGATACGCAGTATTTT	CASSTGQGADTQYF
.	TRBV11-3	TRBJ2-1	.	TGTGCCAGCAGCTCGCGTGGGGGGACCCCACACTACAATGAGCAGTTCTTC	CASSSRGGTPHYNEQFF
.	TRBV18	TRBJ2-3	TRBD2	TGTGCCAGCTCACCCCGGACTAGCGGGGGAGATACGCAGTATTTT	CASSPRTSGGDTQYF
.	TRBV30	TRBJ2-3	.	TGTGCCTCGAACCGGGCTAGCACAGATACGCAGTATTTT	CASNRASTDTQYF
.	TRBV7-8	TRBJ2-3	.	TGTGCCAGCAGCTTAGTTTACACAGATACGCAGTATTTT	CASSLVYTDTQYF
.	TRBV30	TRBJ2-7	TRBD1	TGTGCCTGGAGAGCCACAGGGGTAAGAGAGCAGTACTTC	CAWRATGVREQYF
.	TRBV5-1	TRBJ1-2	.	TGCGCCAGCAGCTTGGATCCGGGGGACTATGGCTACACCTTC	CASSLDPGDYGYTF